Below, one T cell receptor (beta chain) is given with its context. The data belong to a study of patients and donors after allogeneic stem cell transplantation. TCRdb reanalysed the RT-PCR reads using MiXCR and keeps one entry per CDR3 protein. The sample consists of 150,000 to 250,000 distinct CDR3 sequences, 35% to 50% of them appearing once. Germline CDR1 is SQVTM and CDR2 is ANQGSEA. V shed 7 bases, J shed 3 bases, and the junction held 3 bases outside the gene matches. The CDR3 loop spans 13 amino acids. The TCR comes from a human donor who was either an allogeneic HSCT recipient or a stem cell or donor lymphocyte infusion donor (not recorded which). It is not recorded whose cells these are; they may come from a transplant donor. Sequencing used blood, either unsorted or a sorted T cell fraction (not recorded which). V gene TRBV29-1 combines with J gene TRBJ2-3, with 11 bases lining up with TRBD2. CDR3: CSGLAGSTDTQYF. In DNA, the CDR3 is TGCAGCGGACTAGCGGGATCTACAGATACGCAGTATTTT.